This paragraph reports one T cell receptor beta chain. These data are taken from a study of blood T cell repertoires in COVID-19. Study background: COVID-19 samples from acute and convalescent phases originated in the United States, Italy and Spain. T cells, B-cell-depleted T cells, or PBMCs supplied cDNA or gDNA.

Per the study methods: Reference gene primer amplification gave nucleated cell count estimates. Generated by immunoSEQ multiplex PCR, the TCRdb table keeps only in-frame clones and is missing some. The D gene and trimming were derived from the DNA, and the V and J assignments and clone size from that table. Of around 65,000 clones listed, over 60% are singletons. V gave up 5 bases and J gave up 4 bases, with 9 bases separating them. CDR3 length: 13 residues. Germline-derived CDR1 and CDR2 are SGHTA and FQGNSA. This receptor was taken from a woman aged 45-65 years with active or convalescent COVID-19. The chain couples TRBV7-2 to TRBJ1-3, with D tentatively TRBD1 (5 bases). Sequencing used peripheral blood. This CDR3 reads CASSRGVGNTIYF. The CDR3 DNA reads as TGTGCCAGCAGCCGGGGGGTGGGAAACACCATATATTTT.